This T cell receptor beta chain is drawn from a study of blood T cell repertoires in COVID-19 (dated by TCRdb to 2020 to 2021). A note on the overall study: Collaborator samples came from the United States, Italy and Spain and covered acute and convalescent phases of COVID-19. The prospective study material was composed of cDNA or gDNA derived from T cells, B-cell-depleted T cells, or PBMCs. The dataset comprised deeply sampled blood TCRbeta repertoires from subjects exposed to, actively infected with, or recovered from COVID-19. The repertoires were released in a freely available public database meant as a resource for research on the immune response to SARS-CoV-2. The samples were drawn from two sources: the first 160 participants of the ongoing ImmuneRACE study, and 1,200 or so subjects contributed by 6 global collaborators. A de-identified subject ID, COVID-19 status, age in years and sex were almost always included in the sample metadata. Where available, HLA class I and class II types were obtained from metadata supplied by the sample provider rather than from assay-based typing. Study-wide findings and limitations: The quantity of clinical and demographic metadata differed by source and by participant and was supplied without curation.

Regarding this clone: This clone's antigen is unknown. No qualities accompany the bases; no much larger clone lies one base away.

TCRbeta CDR3 regions were amplified from genomic DNA by means of the immunoSEQ Assay, a bias-controlled multiplex PCR. The paper's data handling went like this. The number of nucleated cells in each sample was estimated by amplification of reference gene primers within the assay. To quantify the absolute abundance of each unique TCRbeta CDR3 rearrangement, sequence reads were collapsed and filtered. For each sample, productive Simpson clonality was calculated as the square root of Simpson's diversity index across productive rearrangements. TCRdb stores this immuneACCESS table with in-frame sequences only. Part of the clones is absent; in the studies checked, under half of the shortfall reflects unresolved V genes, and no reason is known for the rest. That table gives V, J and clone size, and the DNA gave D and trimming. The sample table contains about 40,000 clones; only one count was recorded for 75% to 90% of them. Around 44% of the sample goes to the ten largest clones.

Collaborating institutions collected whole blood in K2EDTA tubes following their own protocols. For TCRbeta analysis, collaborator samples were shipped as frozen whole blood, as isolated PBMCs, or as DNA extracted from either sample type. The cysteine opens and the phenylalanine closes a CDR3 of 14 amino acids. This entry keeps only the CDR3 DNA: 42 bases, framed from base 1. Clipping removes 4 bases from V and 10 bases from J, with 9 as the unmatched junction base count. Per the germline V gene, MGHDK is the CDR1 and SYGVNS is the CDR2. Material: peripheral blood. Recombination connected TRBV25-1 to TRBJ2-2; 7 central nucleotides agree with TRBD1. The receptor's source is a human donor in a cohort sampled during active or convalescent COVID-19. The donor label of this sample is uncertain. The CDR3 protein sequence reads: CASSATGRSQELFF. The DNA sequence reads TGTGCCAGCAGTGCGACAGGGCGATCTCAGGAGCTGTTTTTT.